One and the same sample provided the 11 T cell receptor beta chains below, sequenced in a study of regulatory and conventional T cells in RAG deficiency. Sequencing was performed with immunoSEQ multiplex PCR; in TCRdb, only in-frame clones are kept and a portion is missing. Among tens of thousands of clones, 89% were seen once, and the ten largest hold about an eighth. These data also formed part of another study, on regulatory T cells. That report notes: The PCR used 52 TRBV and 13 TRBJ primers.

The material sequenced was CD8+ T cells sorted from blood. The receptors originated from a human donor in good health.

The chain links TRBV30 to TRBJ1-2, with 10 bases fitting TRBD1. Losses at the gene ends were 1 base for V and 11 bases for J; bases not matched to a gene: 4. Per germline, CDR1 GTSNPN and CDR2 SVGIG (reference sequence). The CDR3 has 12 amino acids. CDR3 nucleotide sequence: TGTGCCTGGAGTGGGACAGGGGGAAGTTACACCTTC. Translation gives CAWSGTGGSYTF.

This chain connects TRBV19 to TRBJ2-1; D call uncertain. The CDR3 is 14 amino acids. Germline CDR1 reads LNHDA; CDR2 reads SQIVND (reference sequence). The V gene lost 6 bases and the J gene lost 5 bases, with 14 bases spanning the gap. In DNA, the CDR3 is TGTGCCAGTAGCGAGCAAACTTATAACAATGAGCAGTTCTTC. The encoded protein is CASSEQTYNNEQFF.

The V call is TRBV18, the J call TRBJ2-1; D is unclear. Germline values: CDR1 KGHSH, CDR2 LQKENI. The germline V and J ends were trimmed by 4 bases and 2 bases, with 9 bases remaining between them. This CDR3 has 14 amino acids. The CDR3 is CASSRRMTYNEQFF. CDR3 nucleotides: TGTGCCAGCTCACGCCGGATGACCTACAATGAGCAGTTCTTC.

The rearrangement joins TRBV7-6 to TRBJ1-5; D gene unclear. Germline CDR1 is SGHVS and CDR2 is FNYEAQ. CDR3 length: 14 residues. The V end was cut by 1 base, the J end by 11 bases, with 15 bases between. Here the CDR3 DNA reads TGTGCCAGCAGCTTAGATATAACTAGTCCGACCCAGCATTTT. Protein: CASSLDITSPTQHF.

The rearrangement links TRBV28 to TRBJ2-1; D gene ambiguous. Germline CDR1 is MDHEN and CDR2 is SYDVKM. This CDR3 has 11 residues. The V gene lost 2 bases and the J gene lost 8 bases, with 4 bases spanning the gap. This CDR3 is CASSLTDEQFF. The DNA of the CDR3 is TGTGCCAGCAGTTTAACTGATGAGCAGTTCTTC.

The chain carries TRBV18 and TRBJ2-5; TRBD2 might be the D (5 bases). V lost 3 bases to trimming and J lost 0 bases, with 14 bases between them. The germline V gene has CDR1 KGHSH and CDR2 LQKENI. The CDR3 runs 16 residues. The CDR3 reads CASSPLARDYQETQYF. CDR3 DNA sequence: TGTGCCAGCTCACCCTTAGCGCGAGATTACCAAGAGACCCAGTACTTC.

The chain uses TRBV4-1 and TRBJ2-7; D is unclear. V lost 1 base to trimming and J lost 4 bases, with 8 bases between them. The CDR3 contains 13 residues. The germline CDR1 and CDR2 sequences are MGHRA and YSYEKL. The DNA for the CDR3 is TGCGCCAGCAGCCAAGGGACCAGATACGAGCAGTACTTC. It codes for CASSQGTRYEQYF.

The count of this clone is one. The rearrangement uses TRBV4-1 and TRBJ2-7; D perhaps matches TRBD2 (7 bases). V was clipped by 0 bases and J by 1 base, with 13 bases between them. Germline CDR1 MGHRA, CDR2 YSYEKL. The CDR3 totals 16 residues. The CDR3 loop reads CASSQEGGGGSYEQYF. CDR3 DNA sequence: TGCGCCAGCAGCCAAGAAGGAGGGGGGGGATCCTACGAGCAGTACTTC.

This clone has only a few counts. V usage is TRBV27 and J usage is TRBJ2-1; 10 bases match TRBD1. This CDR3 comprises 14 residues. CDR1 and CDR2 from the germline V gene are MNHEY and SMNVEV (reference sequence). With V trimmed by 3 bases and J by 9 bases, 5 bases remained unmatched. CDR3 DNA: TGTGCCAGCAGTTTCCCGACAGGGGGCCTTGAGCAGTTCTTC. Its protein product is CASSFPTGGLEQFF.

The CDR3 loop reads CASSAQGQGPGYTF. CDR3 nucleotides: TGTGCCAGCAGCGCGCAGGGACAGGGACCTGGCTACACCTTC. The chain carries TRBV9 and TRBJ1-2; 9 bases align to TRBD1. The CDR3 length is 14 residues. Germline loops: CDR1 SGDLS, CDR2 YYNGEE. V trimming: 3 bases; J trimming: 7 bases; junction bases outside the gene matches: 7.

V gene TRBV28 combines with J gene TRBJ2-3, with D unclear. V was cut by 3 bases and J by 5 bases, with 12 bases left in between. The V gene's germline CDR1 is MDHEN and CDR2 SYDVKM. This CDR3 contains 14 residues. CDR3 loop: CASSLAGVGDTQYF. In nucleotides, the CDR3 is TGTGCCAGCAGTTTGGCTGGGGTGGGAGATACGCAGTATTTT. The whole variable domain, filled in from reference TRBV28 and TRBJ2-3, reads DVKVTQSSRYLVKRTGEKVFLECVQDMDHENMFWYRQDPGLGLRLIYFSYDVKMKEKGDIPEGYSVSREKKERFSLILESASTNQTSMYLCASSLAGVGDTQYFGPGTRLTVL.